The entry that follows covers one T cell receptor beta chain sequence. No antigen is known for it. Additional DNA sequences in this sample encode the identical CDR3. These data belong to a study of cytomegalovirus exposure and HLA in healthy donors. Broader study findings: TCR beta chains numbering roughly 150 were designated cytomegalovirus-associated. Donor immune exposure was known only as CMV serostatus.

The PCR employed 60 Vbeta primers together with 13 Jbeta primers. Measured with immunoSEQ multiplex PCR; TCRdb has only the in-frame clones, and not every one. The table shows more than 85,000 clones, with about 79% occurring only once. The CDR3 is 14 amino acids. The V gene's germline CDR1 is MNHEY and CDR2 SVGAGI. The V end was cut by 0 bases, the J end by 5 bases, with 10 bases between. The genes are TRBV6-5 and TRBJ1-2; maybe TRBD1 (6 bases). The specimen was PBMCs. This sequence originates from a male donor in good health and CMV-seropositive. Written as DNA, the CDR3 is TGTGCCAGCAGTTACTCTGGGGGCCGGTATGGCTACACCTTC. Translated: CASSYSGGRYGYTF.